The entry below gives a single TCR beta chain sequence along with its context. The count of this clone is one. Its antigen is not yet known. Per-base quality was not reported, and no clone a single base away is much larger than it. In total, fewer than 750 healthy bone marrow donors made up the cohort. At the time of sampling, every cohort member was nominally healthy, though immune exposures that went unrecorded were likely present. The donor was CMV seronegative and was included in the group of about 400 seronegative cohort members. Every donor gave a peripheral blood sample, and the peripheral blood mononuclear cells from that sample were used for TCR beta sequencing. The Qiagen DNeasy Blood Extraction Kit was used to extract genomic DNA from the blood cell samples. Library preparation was by the immunoSEQ multiplex PCR assay. The multiplex PCR relied on a mix of 60 forward primers for TCR Vbeta segments and 13 reverse primers for TCR Jbeta segments. The CDR3 region of rearranged TCR beta genes was amplified from genomic DNA by a multiplex PCR assay. The amplified TCR beta libraries were sequenced on the Illumina HiSeq System as 87-base-pair reads. Concerning the study's data processing: A later analysis counted 75 million to 100 million unique TCR beta chains across the 550 to 750 repertoires, and around 12 million of these chains were shared by at least two donors. A nearest-neighbor algorithm error-corrected the raw reads and collapsed the reads into unique sequences, merging closely related sequences to remove PCR and sequencing errors. V, D and J gene segments were assigned by aligning CDR3 sequences to IMGT reference sequences. Each retained sequence needed at least a six-nucleotide match to both a V gene segment and a J gene segment. Rearrangements were called productive when the CDR3 lacked stop codons and stayed in frame with V and J; all others were non-productive. CDR3 was defined by IMGT convention, running from the second conserved V-encoded cysteine to the conserved J-encoded phenylalanine. In an earlier analysis of around 600 of the donors, sequences lacking an unambiguous match to a single V gene segment were excluded. An earlier analysis of 587 of the donors classified V segments as functional when productive rearrangements were above 56.7% and as segregating when the standard deviation between donors was above 5%. A statistical classification framework was developed to diagnose cytomegalovirus status using the catalog of TCR beta chain sequences. In a later analysis, TCR nucleotide sequences were compared against IMGT/GENE-DB human TR gene sequences so that V and J genes could be assigned. Using the TCRdist pipeline, a later analysis assigned CDR3 sequences along with most-parsimonious VDJ recombination scenarios. A later analysis defined each TCR beta chain by its CDR3 amino acid sequence plus V-gene family, and excluded reads lacking a unique V-gene family. In a later analysis, 450 to 600 highly shared, low-generation-probability nucleotide sequences were removed to address suspected cross-contamination and a sequencing artifact. A later analysis calculated a clonal expansion index for each public chain from normalized within-repertoire ranks of inferred template counts. A later analysis computed generation probabilities with a VDJ recombination model fitted to out-of-frame rearrangements, and checked the results against IGoR. A later analysis scored TCR-TCR, TCR-HLA and TCR-CMV co-occurrence with hypergeometric tests, applying a repertoire-size bias correction to TCR pairs. In a later analysis, false discovery rates were estimated by permuting HLA or CMV assignments 20 times. In a later analysis, co-occurring TCRs were grouped using DBSCAN, and TCRdist sequence similarity was added for clustering within HLA-allele-positive subsets. Repertoires with fewer than 30,000 or more than 120,000 public chains were left out of co-occurrence clustering, as were several repertoires with anomalous nucleotide sharing. Imported from immuneACCESS, the table was reduced by TCRdb to in-frame sequences with V and J called. These copies leave out some clones; in studies compared against another copy, an unresolved V gene accounts for under half, and the cause of the remainder is not known. V, J and clone size are those of that table, while D and trimming were read from the DNA. The sample table lists approximately 200,000 clones, over 75% of them with a count of one. Of the sample, 0.2% to 0.25% is held by the ten largest clones.

The source of the sample is a study of cytomegalovirus exposure and HLA in healthy donors (dated by TCRdb to 2017 to 2019). Study-level background: According to an earlier analysis of 587 of the donors, about 179 million T cells yielded over 90 million unique TCR beta sequences and 276 Gb of sequence data. About 280 gigabases of sequencing data and tens of millions of unique TCR sequences were included in an early release covering about 700 HLA-typed donors. Of the roughly 400 genotyped donors, over 70% fell in the genetic ancestry cluster associated with self-reported Caucasian donors. The aim of the study was to test whether cataloging public T cell receptors could identify signatures of past pathogen exposure. The T cell repertoires of around 730 subjects were profiled by immunosequencing and related to cytomegalovirus serostatus. A separate validation cohort of some 130 different subjects was used in addition to the approximately 700-subject first cohort. The study combined high-throughput TCR immunosequencing, statistical association of individual TCRs with disease status, and machine learning to predict cytomegalovirus infection status. A later analysis re-analyzed previously published TCR beta repertoires from hundreds of donors and added high-resolution HLA genotyping to study TCR occurrence patterns. Rather than drawing on any new phenotypic data, the later analysis identified candidate immune exposures from TCR beta sequences and the way those sequences occurred across donors. In an earlier analysis of 587 of the donors, high-throughput TCR beta sequencing was used to judge whether each TCR beta V gene segment behaved as functional or pseudogenic. Donor age, sex, ethnicity and CMV serostatus were compiled together with the repertoire data. In a later genetic analysis, genome-wide SNP genotypes for about three fifths of the roughly 670 donors were used, and that subset was treated as a discovery cohort. All discovery cohort repertoires had been generated on a single sequencing platform. Both class I and class II loci were covered by HLA typing, at four-digit resolution. Typing coverage varied by locus: roughly 620-640 donors for A, B, C, DRB1 and DQB1; roughly 510 for DQA1; over 600 for DPA1; about 450 for DPB1. Roughly five DR-DQ haplotypes were treated as single units for association and clustering because of strong linkage in the cohort. Across approximately 400 genotyped donors of the cohort, an average of roughly 250,000 unique TCR beta nucleotide sequences per donor were sequenced, and roughly 20% of those sequences were non-productive.

General findings and caveats noted by the study authors: According to a later analysis, most CMV-associated TCR beta chains appeared to be HLA-restricted, and the HLA associations seemed to be driven largely by CMV exposure. CMV serostatus was the only immune exposure information available for the cohort. Because counts were too low, approximately 18 rarely observed V segments, including chromosome 9 orphons, were excluded from the earlier analysis of some 590 of the donors. In a later analysis, TCR association rates were found to vary across HLA loci, with the most associated TCRs seen for DRB1 alleles and the fewest for HLA-C alleles. The authors suggested that the approach could potentially be generalized to other disease states and immunological phenotypes. In both the original and validation cohorts, the classifier was reported to diagnose cytomegalovirus status with high specificity and sensitivity. Assigning TCR associations to individual alleles was difficult when HLA alleles, especially DR and DQ, strongly co-occurred. Across donors, most TCR sequences were observed very rarely, whereas some public TCRs were present in many individuals. Compared with the roughly 710-donor mean, donors in an Asian-associated ancestry cluster had fewer N-insertions in productive TCRs, according to a later genetic analysis. Because HLA typing was missing for some donors at each locus, association tests included only the typed subset. The cohort was sequenced for TCR beta chains only, and without alpha or paired-chain data the features that could be detected were limited. A further reported finding was that TCR beta sequences accurately predicted the HLA-A and HLA-B alleles for most subjects in the first cohort. A later analysis reported that several top co-occurrence clusters appeared linked to parvovirus B19, influenza, CMV and Epstein-Barr virus. A total of 150 to 200 TCR beta chains were listed by the study as associated with cytomegalovirus. Linkage disequilibrium might explain the correlated functional status among segregating V segments, but an unknown experimental factor could not be excluded. V-gene and J-gene trimming of TCR beta chains was associated with a missense DCLRE1C variant in a later genetic analysis, and the association was replicated in an independent cohort. In a later analysis, HLA-associated TCR beta chains were found to be more clonally expanded and to have lower generation probabilities than equally common non-associated chains. A cluster of highly shared sequence variants was judged likely to represent a technical artifact of the sequencing pipeline. Roughly uniform sequencing depth across donors was assumed in presence/absence analyses, although this assumption may not hold. Some IMGT-functional V segments, including TRBV6-2 and TRBV6-3, could not be distinguished by the 87-base-pair reads and were therefore excluded. In vitro tests confirmed that three of the cytomegalovirus-associated TCR beta chains recognize cytomegalovirus antigens. In an earlier analysis of several hundred of the donors, most TCR beta V segments were observed in productive rearrangements about 87% or about 30% of the time, broadly matching IMGT annotations. Specific HLA alleles were associated with 15,000 to 20,000 TCR beta sequences at a false discovery rate of 0.05 in a later analysis.

CDR1 and CDR2 are drawn from the germline V gene: SGHRS, YFSETQ. Inclusive of the bounding cysteine and phenylalanine, the CDR3 is 18 residues long. The retained sequence is limited to the CDR3, 54 bases, with the frame set at the first base. V drops 0 bases and J drops 2 bases, leaving 19 bases in between. Sequenced input: PBMCs. This sequence uses TRBV5-1 and TRBJ2-3; the best D guess is TRBD2, with 7 bases matching. This clonotype was sampled from a girl aged 2 to 9 in good health and CMV-seronegative. The nucleotides are TGCGCCAGCAGCTTGGATCGGCGGGGGCGGATAGCCACAGATACGCAGTATTTT. Translated, this gives CASSLDRRGRIATDTQYF.